What follows describes a single T cell receptor beta chain. Its antigen is unknown. Germline V CDR1 and CDR2: SEHNR, FQNEAQ (reference sequence). V gave up 8 bases and J gave up 1 base, with 7 bases separating them. This CDR3 has 12 residues. The data were taken from a study of type 1 regulatory T cells. Study-level information: This in vitro CD4 product, T-allo10, is enriched for Tr1 cells and alloantigen-specific. Study-wide findings and caveats: Compared with non-type 1 regulatory T cells, type 1 regulatory T cells showed a more restricted TCR repertoire.

TCRdb independently ran MiXCR on the reads; one entry per CDR3 protein. The sample has about 62,000 distinct CDR3 sequences, around 62% seen once. The sequencing input was cultured non-Tr1 T cells, either the whole culture or a sorted T cell fraction (not recorded which). The genes are TRBV7-9 and TRBJ2-3; D gene uncertain. This TCR derives from a human donor in good health. The CDR3 nucleotides are TGTGCCAGCTTACGGGGCACAGATACGCAGTATTTT. Its translation: CASLRGTDTQYF.